This passage covers 2 T cell receptor beta chains from one sample sequenced in a study of blood T cells in healthy people across ages. Primers used in a second PCR of about 6 to 12 cycles were a sample-barcoded 5' primer and a J-beta primer mix. TCRdb itself ran the 5' RACE reads through MiXCR, one entry per CDR3 protein. The table lists some 760,000 distinct CDR3 sequences, around 25% of them singletons. This sample also appeared in a second study, on T cells of mothers and their children.

The sequenced sample consisted of blood. These receptors originate from a boy between 10 and 17 years old in good health.

The genes are TRBV5-1 and TRBJ2-2, with D perhaps matching TRBD1 (5 bases). CDR1 and CDR2 (germline): SGHRS, YFSETQ. The CDR3 is 16 residues long. Deletions cut 5 bases from V and 6 bases from J, with 20 bases between. DNA of the CDR3: TGCGCCAGCAGGGGGCTAGACCACTCCTCTTCCGGGGAGCTGTTTTTT. It translates to CASRGLDHSSSGELFF.

This clonotype has only a few counts. V is TRBV3-1 and J is TRBJ2-1, with D perhaps TRBD2 (5 bases). The germline V and J ends were trimmed by 0 bases and 2 bases, with 11 bases remaining between them. Germline V gene sequence: CDR1 LGHDT, CDR2 YNNKEL (reference sequence). The length of the CDR3 is 16 residues. CDR3 loop: CASSQEIDGAYNEQFF. CDR3 nucleotides: TGTGCCAGCAGCCAAGAGATAGACGGGGCCTACAATGAGCAGTTCTTC.